The clone carrying this T cell receptor (beta chain) was seen ten or more times. TCRdb redid the calling of the RT-PCR reads with MiXCR, one entry per CDR3 protein. The sample lists almost 700,000 distinct CDR3 sequences, approximately 14% occurring once. Per the germline V gene, CDR1 is KGHDR and CDR2 is SFDVKD. The V end was cut by 7 bases, the J end by 6 bases, with 12 bases between. The CDR3 consists of 12 residues. The chain couples TRBV24-1 to TRBJ2-7; perhaps D is TRBD1 or TRBD2 (6 bases each). Sequencing used memory CD4+ T cells from blood. The sequence came from a female donor in good health, serving as a healthy control. CDR3 sequence: CATSQQGGEQYF. CDR3 nucleotide sequence: TGTGCCACCAGCCAACAGGGAGGCGAGCAGTACTTC.